One and the same sample provided the 17 T cell receptor beta chains below, sequenced in a study of shared clonotypes between healthy human individuals. TCRdb's copy holds only in-frame clones and misses some; the assay was immunoSEQ multiplex PCR. There are about 2.4 million clones in the sample; 93% occur only once, and about 0.34% lies in the top ten. Sequences were obtained from naive CD4+ T cells from PBMCs. Subset indicated: CD45RA+ positively selected. The source is a young man in good health. Some clones in this sample may be carry-over from other donors' samples.

The chain carries TRBV10-1 and TRBJ2-3, with D possibly TRBD2 on 6 matching bases. The CDR3 loop spans 11 amino acids. The ends were cut back, 6 bases at V and 6 bases at J, with 7 bases in the middle. Germline V gene data show CDR1 as WNHNN and CDR2 as SYGVQD (reference sequence). The CDR3 reads CASRRGDTQYF. DNA of the CDR3: TGCGCCAGCAGACGGGGGGATACGCAGTATTTT.

This clone is a singleton in its sample. The genes are TRBV15 and TRBJ2-1, with 8 bases fitting TRBD2. The CDR3 contains 15 residues. With 4 bases clipped from V and 2 bases from J, the junction kept 4 bases outside the gene matches. Germline V lookup: CDR1 LNHNV, CDR2 YYDKDF (reference sequence). The CDR3 reads CATSMGLETYNEQFF. In DNA form, the CDR3 reads TGTGCCACCAGCATGGGACTAGAAACCTACAATGAGCAGTTCTTC.

The rearrangement joins TRBV19 to TRBJ2-6; D gene uncertain. Germline V CDR1 and CDR2: LNHDA, SQIVND (reference sequence). V was clipped by 1 base and J by 2 bases, with 6 bases between them. The CDR3 covers 15 residues. The CDR3 region has the DNA TGTGCCAGTAGTATAGGGGTTCCTGGGGCCAACGTCCTGACTTTC. As protein: CASSIGVPGANVLTF.

A single count supports this clone. V and J are TRBV30 and TRBJ2-3; D possibly corresponds to TRBD2 (5 bases). Germline V CDR1 and CDR2: GTSNPN, SVGIG (reference sequence). V dropped 0 bases and J dropped 5 bases, with 15 bases sitting between them. The CDR3 runs to 15 residues. The CDR3 nucleotides read TGTGCCTGGAGTGTGGCGAGGGAAGGTAGAGATACGCAGTATTTT. Its translation is CAWSVAREGRDTQYF.

The CDR3 loop is CASSPKTGPPCTQYF. The DNA for the CDR3 is TGTGCCAGCAGCCCCAAGACAGGCCCGCCGTGTACGCAGTATTTT. This chain connects TRBV21-1 to TRBJ2-3; the DNA was not used to check the table's D call, TRBD1. TRBV21-1 is reported as a pseudogene. This CDR3 has 15 amino acids.

The V and J genes are TRBV6-1 and TRBJ2-5; D call uncertain. Trimming took off 4 bases at V and 8 bases at J, with 20 bases between the two ends. Per germline, CDR1 MNHNS and CDR2 SASEGT. The CDR3 consists of 15 residues. The CDR3 DNA sequence: TGTGCCAGCAGTGGCTCCCAGAGTTGGCTGGGAACCCAGTACTTC. Translation: CASSGSQSWLGTQYF.

This clone was counted between two and nine times. The chain employs TRBV6-1 and TRBJ1-4, with no clear D. The germline V gene encodes CDR1 MNHNS and CDR2 SASEGT. V lost 9 bases and J 2 bases, leaving 10 bases between the germline ends. The CDR3 loop spans 13 amino acids. The CDR3: CASLTLTNEKLFF. The CDR3 DNA reads TGTGCCAGTCTGACCCTCACTAATGAAAAACTGTTTTTT.

On this clone itself: Other DNA sequences in this sample translate to the same CDR3. This chain links TRBV5-1 with TRBJ1-5; perhaps TRBD1 as D (5 bases). Trimming took 4 bases from V and 2 from J, leaving 10 bases between them. The germline gives CDR1 SGHRS, CDR2 YFSETQ. The CDR3 loop spans 14 amino acids. The CDR3 nucleotides are TGCGCCAGCAGCAGGGGCGGTGGCAATCAGCCCCAGCATTTT. It encodes CASSRGGGNQPQHF.

V and J are TRBV11-2 and TRBJ2-3; tentative D call: TRBD2 (6 bases). Trimming stripped 5 bases from V and 0 bases from J, with 15 bases between. CDR1 is SGHAT and CDR2 is FQNNGV in the germline V gene. The length of the CDR3 is 16 residues. The DNA for the CDR3 is TGTGCCAGCAGCGTGGGATTCGGGACTAGCACAGATACGCAGTATTTT. Encoded protein: CASSVGFGTSTDTQYF.

Turning to this clone: Relative to the germline gene, one junction end is altered; a read error may explain this. V and J are TRBV7-9 and TRBJ2-2; 7 bases are shared with TRBD1. CDR1 is SEHNR and CDR2 is FQNEAQ in the germline V gene (reference sequence). This CDR3 contains 16 residues. This chain's CDR3 is CASTLRGGLGTGELFF. The CDR3 region has the DNA TGTGCCAGCACCTTAAGAGGGGGCCTGGGCACCGGGGAGCTGTTTTTT.

V is TRBV7-2 and J is TRBJ2-5, with TRBD2 as a possible D gene (5 bases). Deletions cut 0 bases from V and 7 bases from J, with 9 bases between. The CDR3 totals 13 residues. Germline CDR1 reads SGHTA; CDR2 reads FQGNSA. In DNA, the CDR3 is TGTGCCAGCAGCTTAGCTCTTGAGGGGACCCAGTACTTC. Amino acids: CASSLALEGTQYF.

CDR3 nucleotide sequence: TGTGCCAGCAGCCCGGCCGGCAGGCAGGGGGTCACTGAAGCTTTCTTT. Amino acids: CASSPAGRQGVTEAFF. This chain links TRBV7-8 with TRBJ1-1, with 7 bases fitting TRBD1. This CDR3 region has 16 residues. Germline loops: CDR1 SGHVS, CDR2 FQNEAQ. V lost 5 bases, J lost 4 bases, and 13 bases stayed unmatched.

V gene TRBV6-6 combines with J gene TRBJ2-1; 7 positions match TRBD2. The CDR3 has 13 amino acids. In germline, CDR1 is MNHNY, CDR2 SVGAGI (reference sequence). V lost 5 bases and J lost 10; bases outside the gene matches: 8. The CDR3 sequence is CASSTPWEGEQFF. In DNA, the CDR3 is TGTGCCAGCAGTACCCCGTGGGAGGGGGAGCAGTTCTTC.

The chain joins TRBV6-5 to TRBJ2-7, with D perhaps matching TRBD1 (6 bases). The CDR3 has 15 amino acids. Germline V gene data show CDR1 as MNHEY and CDR2 as SVGAGI. The V gene lost 6 bases and the J gene lost 4 bases, with 19 bases spanning the gap. CDR3 nucleotides: TGTGCCAGCAGGCTACGGAGACAGGAACCATACGAGCAGTACTTC. Translating it yields CASRLRRQEPYEQYF.

The chain recombines TRBV9 with TRBJ1-1; D ambiguous. Trimming pared 0 bases from V and 0 bases from J, leaving 12 bases between. The CDR3 extends over 16 amino acids. Germline CDR1 and CDR2: SGDLS and YYNGEE. The CDR3 reads CASSVGSVSMNTEAFF. The CDR3 region has the DNA TGTGCCAGCAGCGTAGGTTCAGTGTCCATGAACACTGAAGCTTTCTTT.

This CDR3 reads CASSEARARPRRTDTQYF. CDR3 coding DNA: TGTGCCAGCAGTGAAGCCCGGGCCAGGCCCCGACGCACAGATACGCAGTATTTT. V is TRBV6-1 and J is TRBJ2-3; D ambiguous. CDR1 is MNHNS and CDR2 is SASEGT in the germline V gene. V was cut by 0 bases and J by 1 base, with 17 bases left in between. CDR3 length equals 18 residues.

The chain carries TRBV5-1 and TRBJ1-1; D gene ambiguous. The V gene lost 4 bases and the J gene lost 6 bases, with 16 bases spanning the gap. This CDR3 is built from 14 residues. Germline assignment: CDR1 SGHRS and CDR2 YFSETQ. For the CDR3, the DNA is TGCGCCAGCAGCCATGGTAGTCTTCAACCTGAAGCTTTCTTT. It encodes CASSHGSLQPEAFF.